This paragraph reports one T cell receptor beta chain. The CDR3 spans 13 residues. CDR1 and CDR2 (germline): SGHNT, YYREEE (reference sequence). V lost 4 bases, J lost 3 bases, and 11 bases lay in between. Noted time point: blood 2 weeks post-SBRT. As to treatment: 15 Gy SBRT to primary tumor, nephrectomy 4 weeks later. These data originate in a study of radiation and T cells in renal cell carcinoma. Profiling relied on immunoSEQ multiplex PCR, and the TCRdb table lists in-frame clones only, not all of them. Of more than 75,000 clones detected, around 85% appear once; the ten largest clones hold 22%. This sequence originates from a woman between 50 and 59 years old with renal cell carcinoma. The V and J genes are TRBV5-4 and TRBJ2-7; D is possibly TRBD1 or TRBD2 (6 bases each). This material consisted of blood, taken from a patient whose treatment included radiotherapy and nephrectomy. This CDR3 is CASSEGGSYEQYF. The CDR3 DNA follows: TGTGCCAGCAGCGAGGGGGGCAGCTACGAGCAGTACTTC. Full variable domain (rest looked up from reference TRBV5-4 and TRBJ2-7): ETGVTQSPTHLIKTRGQQVTLRCSSQSGHNTVSWYQQALGQGPQFIFQYYREEENGRGNFPPRFSGLQFPNYSSELNVNALELDDSALYLCASSEGGSYEQYFGPGTRLTVT.